This TCR beta chain was captured by sequencing in a study of T-cell memory formation after mild COVID-19. 5'RACE with constant-segment primers built TCRalpha and TCRbeta cDNA libraries with UMIs. TCRdb independently ran MiXCR on the 5' RACE reads; one entry per CDR3 protein. This table has approximately 300,000 distinct CDR3 sequences, roughly a fifth appearing once. Concerning this clonotype itself: Its antigen is unknown.

Study results and caveats: CD4+ bias marked clones expanding day 15 to 37, unlike balanced contracting clones.

Deletions cut 3 bases from V and 12 bases from J, with 9 bases between. The CDR3 has 12 amino acids. What was sequenced was PBMCs or a T cell subset sorted from them (not recorded which). The TCR comes from a man aged 18 to 29 who had mild COVID-19 (a few samples of this study predate the infection). Cell type and time point are not known. This chain joins TRBV23-1 and TRBJ1-6, with D maybe TRBD1 (5 bases). TRBV23-1 has ORF status, its function being uncertain. Written as DNA, the CDR3 is TGCGCCAGCAGTCAGGGGCTGCGACCCCTCCACTTT. It yields the protein CASSQGLRPLHF.